This T cell receptor (beta chain) was documented in a study of blood T cell repertoires in COVID-19. This CDR3 has 12 amino acids. The J segment lost 0 bases and the V segment lost 10 bases, leaving 2 bases of the junction unmatched. Profiled with immunoSEQ multiplex PCR; TCRdb holds only in-frame clones, not every one. The sample shows 100,000 to 150,000 clones, approximately 91% of them seen only once. The specimen was peripheral blood. The sequence was obtained from a woman older than 75 with acute or convalescent COVID-19. V usage is TRBV12-3 or TRBV12-4 and J usage is TRBJ1-2; TRBD1 agrees at 7 bases. The CDR3 region is CAIGQANYGYTF. The CDR3 DNA reads as TGTGCCATCGGACAGGCTAACTATGGCTACACCTTC.